This T cell receptor beta chain was captured by sequencing in a study of T cells in Graves' hyperthyroidism and ophthalmopathy. This clonotype was observed a few times. This CDR3 region has 16 residues. Germline CDR1 is LGHNA and CDR2 is YSLEER. V was pared by 0 bases and J by 5 bases, with 17 bases between. Researchers amplified the TCR beta CDR3 regions from RNA transcripts. HTBI primers drove first-round RT-PCR of the TCR CDR3. Each CDR3 protein gets one entry after TCRdb re-called the multiplex PCR reads with MiXCR. This table holds about 560,000 distinct CDR3 sequences, around 46% found once. Sequenced sample: peripheral blood or thyroid tissue (not recorded which). This receptor was identified in a woman between 18 and 30 years old with Graves' hyperthyroidism. The rearrangement uses TRBV4-3 and TRBJ2-7; D remains ambiguous. The CDR3, as DNA: TGCGCCAGCAGCCAAGAAGCCGTGTCCGGTGGACACGAGCAGTACTTC. The encoded protein is CASSQEAVSGGHEQYF.